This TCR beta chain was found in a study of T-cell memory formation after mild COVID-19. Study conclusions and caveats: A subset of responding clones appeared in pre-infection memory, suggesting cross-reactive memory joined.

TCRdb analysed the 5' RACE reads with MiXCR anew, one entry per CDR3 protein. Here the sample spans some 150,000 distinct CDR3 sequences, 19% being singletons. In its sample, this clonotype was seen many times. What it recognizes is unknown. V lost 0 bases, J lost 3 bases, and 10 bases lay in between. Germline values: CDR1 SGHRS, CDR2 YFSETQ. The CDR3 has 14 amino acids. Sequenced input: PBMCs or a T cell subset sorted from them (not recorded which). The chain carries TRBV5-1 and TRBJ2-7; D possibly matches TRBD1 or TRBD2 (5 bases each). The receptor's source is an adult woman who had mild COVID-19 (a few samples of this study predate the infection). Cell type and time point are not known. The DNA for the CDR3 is TGCGCCAGCAGCTTGGCGGGACGGGACTACGAGCAGTACTTC. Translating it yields CASSLAGRDYEQYF. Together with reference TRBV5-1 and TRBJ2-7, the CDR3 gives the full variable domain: KAGVTQTPRYLIKTRGQQVTLSCSPISGHRSVSWYQQTPGQGLQFLFEYFSETQRNKGNFPGRFSGRQFSNSRSEMNVSTLELGDSALYLCASSLAGRDYEQYFGPGTRLTVT.